A selection of T cell receptor beta chains follows, all from one sample in a study of T cell changes during pregnancy in multiple sclerosis. Generated by immunoSEQ multiplex PCR, the TCRdb table keeps only in-frame clones and is missing some. The repertoire holds 64,000 or so clones, with around 97% as singletons. Source: CD8+ T cells from peripheral blood mononuclear cells, taken after pregnancy. These receptors originate from a female donor with multiple sclerosis, enrolled in a pregnancy study. Each CDR3 is given with its conserved first and last residue. The D gene is left open where the match is weak.

V	J	D	CDR3	DNA
TRBV7-8	TRBJ1-1	.	CASSLDGGVYTEAFF	TGTGCCAGCAGCTTAGATGGCGGGGTTTACACTGAAGCTTTCTTT
TRBV9	TRBJ2-2	.	CASSVQEYSTGELFF	TGTGCCAGCAGCGTACAAGAATACAGCACCGGGGAGCTGTTTTTT
TRBV7-9	TRBJ2-3	TRBD1	CASSVRQGTTDTQYF	TGTGCCAGCAGCGTAAGACAGGGGACGACAGATACGCAGTATTTT
TRBV5-1	TRBJ2-1	.	CASTPGYNEQFF	TGCGCCAGCACCCCAGGGTACAATGAGCAGTTCTTC
TRBV28	TRBJ2-5	TRBD2	CASSLGLAGVGETQYF	TGTGCCAGCAGTTTGGGACTAGCGGGAGTCGGAGAGACCCAGTACTTC
TRBV28	TRBJ2-7	.	CASQQGTGSYEQYF	TGTGCCAGCCAGCAAGGAACAGGGTCCTACGAGCAGTACTTC
TRBV25-1	TRBJ1-1	TRBD1	CASRLGTGATEAFF	TGTGCCAGCAGGCTTGGGACAGGGGCCACTGAAGCTTTCTTT
TRBV4-1	TRBJ2-7	TRBD1	CASSQASGGPYEQYF	TGCGCCAGCAGCCAGGCCTCAGGGGGACCCTACGAGCAGTACTTC
TRBV7-2	TRBJ2-1	TRBD2	CASSTGLAIYNEQFF	TGTGCCAGCAGCACAGGACTAGCCATCTACAATGAGCAGTTCTTC
TRBV4-1	TRBJ2-7	.	CASSQGREQYF	TGCGCCAGCAGCCAAGGGAGGGAGCAGTACTTC
TRBV27	TRBJ1-5	TRBD1	CASSQTWTGGQPQHF	TGTGCCAGCAGTCAGACGTGGACAGGGGGTCAGCCCCAGCATTTT